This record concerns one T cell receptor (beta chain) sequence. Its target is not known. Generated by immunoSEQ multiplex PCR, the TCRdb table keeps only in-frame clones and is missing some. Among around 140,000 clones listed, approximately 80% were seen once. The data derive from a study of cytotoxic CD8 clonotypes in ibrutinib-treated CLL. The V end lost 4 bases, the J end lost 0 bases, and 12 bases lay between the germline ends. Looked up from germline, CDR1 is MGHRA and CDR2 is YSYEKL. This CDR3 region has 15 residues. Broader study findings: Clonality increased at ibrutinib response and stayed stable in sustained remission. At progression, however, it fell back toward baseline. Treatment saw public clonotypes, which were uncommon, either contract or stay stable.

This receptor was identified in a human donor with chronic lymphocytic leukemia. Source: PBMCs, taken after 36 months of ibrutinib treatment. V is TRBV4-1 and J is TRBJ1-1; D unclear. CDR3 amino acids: CASSPYHPMNTEAFF. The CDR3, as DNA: TGCGCCAGCAGCCCTTATCATCCCATGAACACTGAAGCTTTCTTT.